These T cell receptor beta chains were read from a single sample in a study of identifying expanded T cells in peripheral blood. TCRdb's table, derived via immunoSEQ multiplex PCR, lists solely in-frame clones and lacks some. The sample contains around 63,000 clones, more than 70% of which appear only once. Material: blood. Every receptor here comes from a person aged 18 to 70 in good health. Both conserved end residues are part of each CDR3. D genes are given only for firm matches. A clone size is listed for some rows: how often the clone was seen (once, few, many), or a class if it is expanded.

clone size	D gene	V gene	J gene	CDR3 DNA	CDR3 protein
.	TRBD2	TRBV4-2	TRBJ2-1	TGTGCCAGCAGCCAAGATGGGACTAGCGGACCCAATGAGCAGTTCTTC	CASSQDGTSGPNEQFF
.	.	TRBV30	TRBJ1-1	TGTGCCTGGAGTGTACTCTTGTCTGACGCTGAAGCTTTCTTT	CAWSVLLSDAEAFF
.	TRBD2	TRBV6-1	TRBJ2-7	TGTGCCAGCAGTAAAGGCGGGACTAGCGGGAACTACGAGCAGTACTTC	CASSKGGTSGNYEQYF
.	TRBD2	TRBV7-8	TRBJ2-7	TGTGCCAGCAGCCTCAGCGGGACCCCGCCCCACTACGAGCAGTACTTC	CASSLSGTPPHYEQYF
.	TRBD2	TRBV7-9	TRBJ2-7	TGTGCCAGCAGCCAGGGACTAGAGGGCTCCTACGAGCAGTACTTC	CASSQGLEGSYEQYF
once	.	TRBV9	TRBJ1-1	TGTGCCAGCAGCCCTACCTTTGGCACTGAAGCTTTCTTT	CASSPTFGTEAFF
.	.	TRBV11-3	TRBJ2-2	TGTGCCAGCAGCTTAGGGACGGCCTCGAACACCGGGGAGCTGTTTTTT	CASSLGTASNTGELFF
few	.	TRBV6-4	TRBJ2-1	TGTGCCAGCAGTGACTCGGAGGTTGCTGAGCAGTTCTTC	CASSDSEVAEQFF
.	TRBD1	TRBV14	TRBJ2-1	TGTGCCAGCAGCCAAGATCCCAGGGGGCAGGAGCAGTTCTTC	CASSQDPRGQEQFF
.	TRBD1	TRBV19	TRBJ1-6	TGTGCCAGCCTAGGACAGGGGAATTCACCCCTCCACTTT	CASLGQGNSPLHF
.	.	TRBV9	TRBJ1-3	TGTGCCAGCAGCGTAGGGACAGATGGCCTCTCTGGAAACACCATATATTTT	CASSVGTDGLSGNTIYF
.	TRBD1	TRBV10-3	TRBJ1-1	TGTGCCATCAGCTCCGGGACAGCGAACACTGAAGCTTTCTTT	CAISSGTANTEAFF
.	TRBD2	TRBV7-9	TRBJ2-3	TGTGCCAGCAGAGGCGTCAGCGGGGGGGGCACAGATACGCAGTATTTT	CASRGVSGGGTDTQYF
.	TRBD2	TRBV11-3	TRBJ2-1	TGTGCCAGCAGCTTGAAAGCGGGGGGGAATGAGCAGTTCTTC	CASSLKAGGNEQFF
.	.	TRBV19	TRBJ1-1	TGTGCCAGTAAAAGGGAGGGGACTGAAGCTTTCTTT	CASKREGTEAFF
.	.	TRBV5-5	TRBJ1-3	TGTGCCAGCAGCTCTAGCCCAAGGGACACCATATATTTT	CASSSSPRDTIYF
.	TRBD1	TRBV6-4	TRBJ2-2	TGTGCCAGCAGTTCCTCGGCGGGGACAGGGGGCGACACCGGGGAGCTGTTTTTT	CASSSSAGTGGDTGELFF
.	TRBD1	TRBV6-5	TRBJ1-5	TGTGCCAGCAGGGACAGGGAGAATCAGCCCCAGCATTTT	CASRDRENQPQHF
.	TRBD2	TRBV10-2	TRBJ2-1	TGCGCCAGCAGTGAGTCCGTTAGCGGGAGGGGTTGGTTCTTC	CASSESVSGRGWFF
.	.	TRBV6-4	TRBJ2-5	TGTGCCAGCAGTGACTCTTCTGAGGGGAGTCTGGAGACCCAGTACTTC	CASSDSSEGSLETQYF
.	.	TRBV19	TRBJ2-3	TGTGCCAGTAGCTGGAGGGGACAGCCGAGTCGGACAGATACGCAGTATTTT	CASSWRGQPSRTDTQYF
.	TRBD1	TRBV30	TRBJ1-3	TGTGCCTGGAGTGGGGGGACAGGGGGCTTGTCTGGAAACACCATATATTTT	CAWSGGTGGLSGNTIYF
few	.	TRBV7-9	TRBJ1-1	TGTGCCAGCAGCCCGCAGGGTGCAGCTTTCTTT	CASSPQGAAFF
.	TRBD1	TRBV30	TRBJ1-6	TGTGCCTGGAGTAATGGGCGGGACAGGGTAGGCTCACCCCTCCACTTT	CAWSNGRDRVGSPLHF
.	.	TRBV28	TRBJ2-3	TGTGCCAGCAGTGGGCCTTGGGATACGCAGTATTTT	CASSGPWDTQYF
few	.	TRBV7-2	TRBJ2-3	TGTGCCAGCGGGACTCGGGATACGCAGTATTTT	CASGTRDTQYF
once	.	TRBV6-6	TRBJ1-4	TGTGCCAGCAGTTACTCGGGGGGAAAACTGTTTTTT	CASSYSGGKLFF
.	.	TRBV28	TRBJ1-2	TGTGCCAGCTCCCAGCGGGGGGGCTATGGCTACACCTTC	CASSQRGGYGYTF
few	.	TRBV5-8	TRBJ1-2	TGTGCCAGCAGCTGGACTGCCAGGAAGTTGTATGGCTACACCTTC	CASSWTARKLYGYTF
few	TRBD2	TRBV29-1	TRBJ2-7	TGCAGCGTTGGCGGGGGAGGCTACGAGCAGTACTTC	CSVGGGGYEQYF
.	.	TRBV6-6	TRBJ1-4	TGTGCCAGCAGCTACAGCAGGGACAATGAAAAACTGTTTTTT	CASSYSRDNEKLFF
.	TRBD1	TRBV6-5	TRBJ2-5	TGTGCCAGCAGGGGACAGGTTTGGGAGACCCAGTACTTC	CASRGQVWETQYF
.	.	TRBV6-5	TRBJ1-2	TGTGCCAGCAGTTACTATGAGGGGGGCGGCTACACCTTC	CASSYYEGGGYTF
.	TRBD1	TRBV30	TRBJ1-2	TGTGCCTGGAGTCCCATGGACAGGAATGGCTACACCTTC	CAWSPMDRNGYTF
.	.	TRBV18	TRBJ1-5	TGTGCCAGCTCATCGCTACATTCCAATCAGCCCCAGCATTTT	CASSSLHSNQPQHF
.	TRBD2	TRBV19	TRBJ2-2	TGTGCCAGTCACCCCTCCCATAGCGGGAGCGGGGAGCTGTTTTTT	CASHPSHSGSGELFF
.	TRBD2	TRBV5-1	TRBJ2-5	TGCGCCAGCAGCAGCCGGGGGGATCAGCAGACCCAGTACTTC	CASSSRGDQQTQYF
.	TRBD1	TRBV4-2	TRBJ2-2	TGTGCCAGCAGCCTCCTGACAGGGGAGTCCGGGGAGCTGTTTTTT	CASSLLTGESGELFF
.	.	TRBV2	TRBJ2-7	TGTGCCGGCGGGGACCGCTCTTACGAGCAGTACTTC	CAGGDRSYEQYF
once	TRBD1	TRBV6-6	TRBJ2-2	TGTGCCAGTGTGGGACAGGGTGGGGCCGGGGAGCTGTTTTTT	CASVGQGGAGELFF
.	TRBD1	TRBV10-1	TRBJ2-2	TGCGCCAGCAGTTTCAAACAGGGGTCCGGGGAGCTGTTTTTT	CASSFKQGSGELFF
.	TRBD2	TRBV9	TRBJ2-2	TGTGCCAGCAGCGTCACCGGCGGGGGGGCGGCCGGGGAGCTGTTTTTT	CASSVTGGGAAGELFF